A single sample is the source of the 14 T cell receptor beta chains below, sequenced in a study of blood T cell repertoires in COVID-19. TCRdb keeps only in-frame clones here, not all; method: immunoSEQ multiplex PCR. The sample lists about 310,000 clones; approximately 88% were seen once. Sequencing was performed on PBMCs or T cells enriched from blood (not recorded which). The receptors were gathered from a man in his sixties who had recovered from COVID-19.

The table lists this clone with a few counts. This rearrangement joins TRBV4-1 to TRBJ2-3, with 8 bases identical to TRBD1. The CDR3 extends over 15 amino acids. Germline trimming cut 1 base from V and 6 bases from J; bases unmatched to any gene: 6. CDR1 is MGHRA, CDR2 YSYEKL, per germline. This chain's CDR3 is CASSQGRQGADTQYF. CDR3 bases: TGCGCCAGCAGCCAAGGCCGTCAGGGGGCTGATACGCAGTATTTT.

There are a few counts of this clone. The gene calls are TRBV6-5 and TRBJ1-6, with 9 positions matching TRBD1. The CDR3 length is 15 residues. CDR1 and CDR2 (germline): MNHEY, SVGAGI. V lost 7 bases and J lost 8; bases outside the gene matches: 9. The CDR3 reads CASTRRQGDYSPLHF. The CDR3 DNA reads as TGTGCCAGCACTCGGAGACAGGGGGACTATTCACCCCTCCACTTT.

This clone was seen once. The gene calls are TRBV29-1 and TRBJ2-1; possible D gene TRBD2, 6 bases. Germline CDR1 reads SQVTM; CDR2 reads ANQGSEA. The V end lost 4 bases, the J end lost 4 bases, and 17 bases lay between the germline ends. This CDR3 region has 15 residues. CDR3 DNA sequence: TGCAGCGTTGTGGGGCCGGGACTTATATACAATGAGCAGTTCTTC. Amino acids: CSVVGPGLIYNEQFF.

This chain's CDR3 is CASSALQGVDQYF. CDR3 coding DNA: TGTGCCAGCAGCGCCCTACAAGGAGTGGACCAGTACTTC. The J gene is TRBJ2-5, the V gene TRBV27, with unresolved D. Trimming pared 6 bases from V and 10 bases from J, leaving 18 bases between. This CDR3 region has 13 residues. Germline CDR1 and CDR2: MNHEY and SMNVEV (reference sequence).

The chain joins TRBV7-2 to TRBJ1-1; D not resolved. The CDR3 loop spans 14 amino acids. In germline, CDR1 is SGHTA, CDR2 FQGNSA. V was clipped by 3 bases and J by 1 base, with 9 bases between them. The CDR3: CASSLVQTNTEAFF. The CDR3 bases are TGTGCCAGCAGCTTGGTACAGACGAACACTGAAGCTTTCTTT.

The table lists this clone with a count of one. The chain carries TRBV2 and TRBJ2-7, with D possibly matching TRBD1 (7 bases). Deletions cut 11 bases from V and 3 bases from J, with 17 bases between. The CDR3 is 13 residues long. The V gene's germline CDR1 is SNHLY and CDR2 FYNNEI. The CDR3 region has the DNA TGTGCCCATACAGGGGAGGCTGGCTACGAGCAGTACTTC. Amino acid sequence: CAHTGEAGYEQYF.

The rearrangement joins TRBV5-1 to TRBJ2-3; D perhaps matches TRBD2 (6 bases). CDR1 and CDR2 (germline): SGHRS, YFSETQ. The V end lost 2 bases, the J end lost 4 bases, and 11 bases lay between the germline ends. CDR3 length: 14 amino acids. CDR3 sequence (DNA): TGCGCCAGCAGCTTATCGGGAGATGCAGATACGCAGTATTTT. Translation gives CASSLSGDADTQYF. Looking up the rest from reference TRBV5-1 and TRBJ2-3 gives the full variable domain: KAGVTQTPRYLIKTRGQQVTLSCSPISGHRSVSWYQQTPGQGLQFLFEYFSETQRNKGNFPGRFSGRQFSNSRSEMNVSTLELGDSALYLCASSLSGDADTQYFGPGTRLTVL.

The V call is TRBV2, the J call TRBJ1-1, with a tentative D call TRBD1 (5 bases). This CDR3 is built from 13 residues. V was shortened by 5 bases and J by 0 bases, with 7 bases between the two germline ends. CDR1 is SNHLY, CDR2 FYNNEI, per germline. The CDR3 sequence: CASSLDMNTEAFF. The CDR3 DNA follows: TGTGCCAGCAGTTTGGACATGAACACTGAAGCTTTCTTT.

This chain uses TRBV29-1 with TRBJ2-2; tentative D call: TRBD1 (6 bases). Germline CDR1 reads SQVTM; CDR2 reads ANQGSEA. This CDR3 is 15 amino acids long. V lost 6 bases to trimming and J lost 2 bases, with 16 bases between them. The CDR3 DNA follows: TGCAGCGTCACATCCGGGACACTTAACACCGGGGAGCTGTTTTTT. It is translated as CSVTSGTLNTGELFF.

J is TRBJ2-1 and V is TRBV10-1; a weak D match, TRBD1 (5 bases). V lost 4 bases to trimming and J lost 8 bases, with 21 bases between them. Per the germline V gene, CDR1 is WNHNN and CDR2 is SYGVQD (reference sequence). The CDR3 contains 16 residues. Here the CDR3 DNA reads TGCGCCAGCAGTGTGAACACAGGATCCTTGGGCGATGAGCAGTTCTTC. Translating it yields CASSVNTGSLGDEQFF.

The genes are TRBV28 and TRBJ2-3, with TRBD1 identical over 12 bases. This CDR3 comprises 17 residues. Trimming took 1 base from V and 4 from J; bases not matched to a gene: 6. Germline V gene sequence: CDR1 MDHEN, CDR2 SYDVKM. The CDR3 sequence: CASSLLGQGATADTQYF. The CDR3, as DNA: TGTGCCAGCAGTTTATTGGGACAGGGGGCGACGGCAGATACGCAGTATTTT.

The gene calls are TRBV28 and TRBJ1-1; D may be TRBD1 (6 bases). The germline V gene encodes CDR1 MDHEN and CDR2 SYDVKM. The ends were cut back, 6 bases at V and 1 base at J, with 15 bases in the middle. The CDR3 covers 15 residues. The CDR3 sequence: CASSNPGTQNTEAFF. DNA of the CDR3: TGTGCCAGCAGCAACCCCGGGACACAGAACACTGAAGCTTTCTTT.

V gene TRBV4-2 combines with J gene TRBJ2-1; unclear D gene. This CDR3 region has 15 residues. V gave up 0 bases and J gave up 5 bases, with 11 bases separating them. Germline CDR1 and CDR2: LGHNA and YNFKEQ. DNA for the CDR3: TGTGCCAGCAGCCAAGAAGGAGCGCGCGACAATGAGCAGTTCTTC. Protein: CASSQEGARDNEQFF.

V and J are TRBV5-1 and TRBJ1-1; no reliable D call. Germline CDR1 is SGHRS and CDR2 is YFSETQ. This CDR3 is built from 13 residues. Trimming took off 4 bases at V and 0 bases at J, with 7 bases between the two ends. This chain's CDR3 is CASSPTLNTEAFF. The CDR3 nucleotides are TGCGCCAGCAGCCCGACATTGAACACTGAAGCTTTCTTT.